The rows below give T cell receptor beta chains drawn from one sample of a study of beta chain features in type 1 diabetes. TCRdb's table, derived via immunoSEQ multiplex PCR, lists solely in-frame clones and lacks some. The sample lists approximately 340,000 clones; about 14% were seen once. Specimen: naive CD4+ T cells from blood. These receptors were obtained from a woman between 18 and 30 years old in good health. The CDR3 runs from the conserved cysteine through the conserved F or W. A D gene is named only where the DNA matches it firmly. Not all rows give a size; the values are once, few, many and, for expanded clones, a class.

d_gene,abundance,j_gene,v_gene,CDR3aa,CDR3nt
NA,few,TRBJ2-2,TRBV15,CATSRDKRSGRNFTGELFF,TGTGCCACCAGCAGAGATAAGAGGTCGGGGAGAAATTTTACCGGGGAGCTGTTTTTT
NA,few,TRBJ1-2,TRBV30,CAWSLTGIRDGYTF,TGTGCCTGGAGCCTTACAGGGATCCGTGATGGCTACACCTTC
NA,few,TRBJ1-2,TRBV10-3,CAISEGGNYGYTF,TGTGCCATCAGTGAGGGGGGGAACTATGGCTACACCTTC
TRBD2,few,TRBJ2-1,TRBV7-9,CASSQRGGRALYSYNEQFF,TGTGCCAGCAGCCAAAGAGGCGGGAGGGCACTATACTCCTACAATGAGCAGTTCTTC
NA,NA,TRBJ2-7,TRBV20-1,CSARLSYEQYF,TGCAGTGCTAGACTTTCCTACGAGCAGTACTTC
NA,NA,TRBJ1-1,TRBV9,CASSLPGGNTEAFF,TGTGCCAGCAGCTTACCGGGGGGGAACACTGAAGCTTTCTTT
NA,NA,TRBJ2-1,TRBV29-1,CSVAFRYNEQFF,TGCAGCGTTGCTTTCAGATACAATGAGCAGTTCTTC
NA,few,TRBJ1-2,TRBV29-1,CSVEREYNNYGYTF,TGCAGCGTTGAACGGGAGTATAATAACTATGGCTACACCTTC
TRBD1,NA,TRBJ2-6,TRBV7-9,CASRVGTGFLGANVLTF,TGTGCCAGCAGAGTGGGGACAGGGTTCCTTGGGGCCAACGTCCTGACTTTC
TRBD1,NA,TRBJ2-3,TRBV13,CASSFRPTGASTDTQYF,TGTGCCAGCAGCTTCCGACCTACAGGGGCTAGCACAGATACGCAGTATTTT
NA,NA,TRBJ2-2,TRBV7-9,CASSLSGVNTGELFF,TGTGCCAGCAGCTTGTCGGGAGTCAACACCGGGGAGCTGTTTTTT
TRBD2,NA,TRBJ2-7,TRBV7-9,CASSYQREPYEQYF,TGTGCCAGCAGCTACCAGCGGGAGCCCTACGAGCAGTACTTC
TRBD1,few,TRBJ1-2,TRBV2,CASGGQSYGYTF,TGTGCCTCTGGGGGACAGTCCTATGGCTACACCTTC
NA,NA,TRBJ2-5,TRBV6-5,CASRKGRREETQYF,TGTGCCAGCAGGAAAGGTCGGAGAGAGGAGACCCAGTACTTC
NA,few,TRBJ2-7,TRBV5-1,CASSSGQPPHEQYF,TGCGCCAGCAGCTCTGGACAACCTCCCCACGAGCAGTACTTC
TRBD1,few,TRBJ1-2,TRBV29-1,CSVGTGGYTF,TGCAGCGTGGGGACAGGAGGCTACACCTTC
NA,few,TRBJ2-7,TRBV20-1,CSQGGFEQYF,TGCAGCCAGGGCGGCTTCGAGCAGTACTTC
TRBD2,few,TRBJ2-1,TRBV7-2,CASSLGGLAGGPRVF,TGTGCCAGCAGCTTAGGTGGGCTAGCGGGAGGGCCTCGGGTCTTC
TRBD2,few,TRBJ2-2,TRBV5-1,CASSLRSGRAIGELFF,TGCGCCAGCAGCTTGCGGAGCGGGAGGGCCATCGGGGAGCTGTTTTTT
TRBD2,few,TRBJ2-5,TRBV4-1,CASSQAGPGGQETQYF,TGCGCCAGCAGCCAAGCCGGCCCGGGAGGCCAAGAGACCCAGTACTTC
NA,NA,TRBJ1-1,TRBV25-1,CASSDPPAEAFF,TGTGCCAGCAGTGACCCTCCAGCTGAAGCTTTCTTT
TRBD1,NA,TRBJ2-6,TRBV9,CASSVGGTVSGANVLTF,TGTGCCAGCAGCGTAGGGGGGACAGTCTCTGGGGCCAACGTCCTGACTTTC
NA,few,TRBJ2-5,TRBV29-1,CSVVEPLAAQYF,TGCAGCGTTGTCGAGCCTTTAGCCGCCCAGTACTTC
TRBD2,few,TRBJ2-5,TRBV30,CAWSVLAGGSETQYF,TGTGCCTGGAGTGTGCTAGCGGGAGGCTCTGAGACCCAGTACTTC
NA,few,TRBJ2-3,TRBV29-1,CSVDRGTDTQYF,TGCAGCGTTGATAGGGGGACAGATACGCAGTATTTT
NA,NA,TRBJ2-1,TRBV7-9,CASSPPGPPGNEQFF,TGTGCCAGCAGCCCACCAGGACCTCCGGGGAATGAGCAGTTCTTC
NA,few,TRBJ2-5,TRBV18,CASSGTDVQETQYF,TGTGCCAGCTCCGGGACTGACGTCCAAGAGACCCAGTACTTC
NA,NA,TRBJ1-1,TRBV6-6,CASRDVGSTEAFF,TGTGCCAGCAGAGACGTCGGGAGCACTGAAGCTTTCTTT
TRBD1,NA,TRBJ2-5,TRBV28,CAGRGTAQETQYF,TGTGCCGGCCGAGGGACAGCGCAAGAGACCCAGTACTTC
TRBD1,NA,TRBJ1-5,TRBV7-2,CASSPTGGGSQPQHF,TGTGCCAGCAGCCCTACAGGGGGCGGGAGTCAGCCCCAGCATTTT
NA,NA,TRBJ2-5,TRBV18,CASSPAQGKETQYF,TGTGCCAGCTCACCAGCTCAGGGGAAAGAGACCCAGTACTTC
NA,NA,TRBJ2-1,TRBV4-2,CASSQGGLEQFF,TGTGCCAGCAGCCAAGGGGGGCTTGAGCAGTTCTTC
TRBD1,NA,TRBJ1-2,TRBV7-2,CASSLTPPEDRGYGYTF,TGTGCCAGCAGCTTAACCCCTCCAGAGGACAGGGGCTATGGCTACACCTTC
NA,few,TRBJ2-5,TRBV19,CASSIVQGHRETQYF,TGTGCCAGTAGTATTGTTCAGGGACATCGGGAGACCCAGTACTTC
TRBD1,few,TRBJ2-7,TRBV29-1,CSVGGQGRYEQYF,TGCAGCGTTGGGGGACAGGGGCGGTACGAGCAGTACTTC
NA,few,TRBJ1-2,TRBV7-2,CASSLAAAGIYGYTF,TGTGCCAGCAGCCTCGCGGCGGCAGGGATCTATGGCTACACCTTC
NA,few,TRBJ2-1,TRBV27,CASSRESEQFF,TGTGCCAGCAGCCGCGAAAGTGAGCAGTTCTTC
NA,NA,TRBJ2-5,TRBV6-5,CASRSGQETQYF,TGTGCCAGCAGGAGCGGGCAAGAGACCCAGTACTTC
NA,few,TRBJ2-7,TRBV28,CASSSPPTYEQYF,TGTGCCAGCAGTTCCCCCCCCACCTACGAGCAGTACTTC
NA,NA,TRBJ1-5,TRBV6-5,CASWSGSVNQPQHF,TGTGCCAGCTGGTCGGGAAGTGTCAATCAGCCCCAGCATTTT
NA,NA,TRBJ2-2,TRBV7-9,CASSPNLNTGELFF,TGTGCCAGCAGCCCAAACTTGAACACCGGGGAGCTGTTTTTT
NA,NA,TRBJ2-3,TRBV7-2,CASSFQVTDTQYF,TGTGCCAGCAGCTTTCAGGTCACAGATACGCAGTATTTT
NA,few,TRBJ2-5,TRBV5-1,CASSIYGRDGETQYF,TGCGCCAGCAGCATTTATGGCAGGGATGGGGAGACCCAGTACTTC
TRBD1,NA,TRBJ2-4,TRBV28,CASRSTGVYKRYF,TGTGCCAGCAGATCTACAGGGGTGTATAAAAGGTACTTC
NA,few,TRBJ2-5,TRBV9,CASSGTQETQYF,TGTGCCAGCAGCGGTACTCAAGAGACCCAGTACTTC
TRBD2,NA,TRBJ2-7,TRBV14,CASSQDPGLAGPGYEQYF,TGTGCCAGCAGCCAAGATCCGGGACTAGCGGGCCCGGGCTACGAGCAGTACTTC
NA,NA,TRBJ2-7,TRBV18,CASSRGGAGTYEQYF,TGTGCCAGCTCACGGGGAGGCGCCGGTACCTACGAGCAGTACTTC
NA,few,TRBJ2-2,TRBV7-2,CASSHNPGLVTGELFF,TGTGCCAGCAGCCATAATCCGGGACTCGTCACCGGGGAGCTGTTTTTT
NA,few,TRBJ1-3,TRBV7-2,CASGRDFSGNTIYF,TGTGCCAGCGGGAGGGACTTCTCTGGAAACACCATATATTTT
TRBD1,NA,TRBJ2-3,TRBV7-3,CASSPDRGSDTQYF,TGTGCCAGCAGCCCGGACAGGGGATCAGATACGCAGTATTTT